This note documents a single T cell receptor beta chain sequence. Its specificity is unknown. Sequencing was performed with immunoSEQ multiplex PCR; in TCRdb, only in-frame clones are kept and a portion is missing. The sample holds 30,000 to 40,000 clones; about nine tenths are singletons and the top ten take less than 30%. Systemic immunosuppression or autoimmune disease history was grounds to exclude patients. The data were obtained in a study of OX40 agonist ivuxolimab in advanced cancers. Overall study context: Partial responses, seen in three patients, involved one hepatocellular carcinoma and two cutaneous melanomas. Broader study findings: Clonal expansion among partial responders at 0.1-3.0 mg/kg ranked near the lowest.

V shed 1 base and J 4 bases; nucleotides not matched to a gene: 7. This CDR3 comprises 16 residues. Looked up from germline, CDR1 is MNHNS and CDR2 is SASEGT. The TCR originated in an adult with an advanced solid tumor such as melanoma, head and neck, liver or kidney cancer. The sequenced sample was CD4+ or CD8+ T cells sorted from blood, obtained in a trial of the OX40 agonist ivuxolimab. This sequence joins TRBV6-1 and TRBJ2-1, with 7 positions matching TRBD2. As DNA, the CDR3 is TGTGCCAGCAGTGAAGTTGGCGGGGGTTCGTACAATGAGCAGTTCTTC. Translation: CASSEVGGGSYNEQFF.